This T cell receptor (beta chain) comes out of a study of blood T cell repertoires in COVID-19. Germline CDR1 LNHDA, CDR2 SQIVND (reference sequence). The V gene end was trimmed by 7 bases and the J gene end by 0 bases; junction bases not matched to a gene: 9. This CDR3 has 16 amino acids. TCRdb's table, derived via immunoSEQ multiplex PCR, lists solely in-frame clones and lacks some. The table records under 200,000 clones, about 83% of them present only once. The source of this sequence is a man between 40 and 49 years old who had recovered from COVID-19. The rearrangement joins TRBV19 to TRBJ1-5, with TRBD1 identical over 7 bases. The sequenced sample was peripheral blood. The CDR3 DNA follows: TGTGCCAGTAAGGAACAGGGGCTGGGTAGCAATCAGCCCCAGCATTTT. Protein: CASKEQGLGSNQPQHF. Together with reference TRBV19 and TRBJ1-5, the CDR3 gives the full variable domain: DGGITQSPKYLFRKEGQNVTLSCEQNLNHDAMYWYRQDPGQGLRLIYYSQIVNDFQKGDIAEGYSVSREKKESFPLTVTSAQKNPTAFYLCASKEQGLGSNQPQHFGDGTRLSIL.